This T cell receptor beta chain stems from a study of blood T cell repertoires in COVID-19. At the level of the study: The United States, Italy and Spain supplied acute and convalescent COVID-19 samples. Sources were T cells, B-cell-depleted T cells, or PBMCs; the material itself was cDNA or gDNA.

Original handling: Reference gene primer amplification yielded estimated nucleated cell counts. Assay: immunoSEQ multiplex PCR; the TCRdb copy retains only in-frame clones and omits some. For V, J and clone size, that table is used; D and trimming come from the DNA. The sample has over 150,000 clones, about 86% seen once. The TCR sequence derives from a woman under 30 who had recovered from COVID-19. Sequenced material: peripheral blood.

CDR3: CASSESWGGTEAFF. The CDR3 DNA reads TGTGCCAGCAGCGAGAGTTGGGGGGGCACTGAAGCTTTCTTT. V usage is TRBV9 and J usage is TRBJ1-1, with D tentatively TRBD1 (5 bases). CDR1 and CDR2 (germline): SGDLS, YYNGEE. This CDR3 is 14 amino acids long. V gave up 3 bases and J gave up 4 bases, with 13 bases separating them.